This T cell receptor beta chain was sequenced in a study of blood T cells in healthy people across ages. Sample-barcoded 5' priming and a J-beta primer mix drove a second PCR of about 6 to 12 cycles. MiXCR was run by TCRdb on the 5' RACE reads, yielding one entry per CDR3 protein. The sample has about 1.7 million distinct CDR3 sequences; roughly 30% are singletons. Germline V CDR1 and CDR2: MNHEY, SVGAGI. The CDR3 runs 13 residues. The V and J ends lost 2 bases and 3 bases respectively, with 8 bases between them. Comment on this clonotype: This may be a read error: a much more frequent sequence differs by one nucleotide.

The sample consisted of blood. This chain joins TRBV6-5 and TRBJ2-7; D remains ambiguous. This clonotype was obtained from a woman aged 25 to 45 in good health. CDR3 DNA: TGTGCCAGCAGTTACGACTTTATCTACGAGCAGTACTTC. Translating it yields CASSYDFIYEQYF.